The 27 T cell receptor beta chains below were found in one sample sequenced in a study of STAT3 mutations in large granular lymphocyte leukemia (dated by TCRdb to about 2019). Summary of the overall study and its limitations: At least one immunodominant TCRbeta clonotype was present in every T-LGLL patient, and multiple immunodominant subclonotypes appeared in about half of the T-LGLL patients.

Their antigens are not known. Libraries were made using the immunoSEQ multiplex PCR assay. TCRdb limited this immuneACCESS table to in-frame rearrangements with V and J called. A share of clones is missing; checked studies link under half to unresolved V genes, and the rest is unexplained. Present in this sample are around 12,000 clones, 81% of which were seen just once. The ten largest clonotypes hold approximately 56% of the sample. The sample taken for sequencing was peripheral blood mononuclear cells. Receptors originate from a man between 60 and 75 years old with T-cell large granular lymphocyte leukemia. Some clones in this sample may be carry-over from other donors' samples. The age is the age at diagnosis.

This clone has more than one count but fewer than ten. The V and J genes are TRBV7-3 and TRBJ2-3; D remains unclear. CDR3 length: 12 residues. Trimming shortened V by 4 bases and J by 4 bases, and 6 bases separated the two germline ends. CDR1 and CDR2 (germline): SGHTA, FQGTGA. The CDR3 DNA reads TGTGCCAGCAGCTCCCCCTCAGATACGCAGTATTTT. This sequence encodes CASSSPSDTQYF.

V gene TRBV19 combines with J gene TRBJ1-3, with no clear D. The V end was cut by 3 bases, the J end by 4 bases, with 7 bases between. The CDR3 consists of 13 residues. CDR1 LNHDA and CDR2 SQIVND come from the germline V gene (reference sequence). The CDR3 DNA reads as TGTGCCAGTAGTATGAGGGCCGGAAACACCATATATTTT. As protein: CASSMRAGNTIYF.

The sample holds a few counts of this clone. As DNA, the CDR3 is TGCGCCAGCAGTCTAGCGGGAGGTAACGAGCAGTACTTC. As protein: CASSLAGGNEQYF. The chain combines TRBV5-1 with TRBJ2-7; 11 bases fit TRBD2. The CDR3 consists of 13 residues. Germline trimming cut 5 bases from V and 5 bases from J; bases unmatched to any gene: 3. Germline V lookup: CDR1 SGHRS, CDR2 YFSETQ.

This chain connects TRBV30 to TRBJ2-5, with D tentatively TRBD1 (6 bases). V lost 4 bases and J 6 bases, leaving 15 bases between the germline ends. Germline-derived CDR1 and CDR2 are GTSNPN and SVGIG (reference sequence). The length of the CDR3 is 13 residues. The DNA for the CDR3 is TGTGCCTGGACAGGGGCGATGGGGAAGACCCAGTACTTC. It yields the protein CAWTGAMGKTQYF.

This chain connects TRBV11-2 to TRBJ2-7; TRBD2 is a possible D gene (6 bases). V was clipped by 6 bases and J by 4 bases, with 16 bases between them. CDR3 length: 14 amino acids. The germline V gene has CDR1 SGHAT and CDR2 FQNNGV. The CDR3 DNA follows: TGTGCCAGCAGACATGTGACTAGTAGATACGAGCAGTACTTC. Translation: CASRHVTSRYEQYF.

In DNA form, the CDR3 reads TGCGCCAGCAGCTTGTCCTGGGATACCTACGAGCAGTACTTC. This gives the protein CASSLSWDTYEQYF. The V call is TRBV5-1, the J call TRBJ2-7; D remains unclear. The CDR3 sequence is 14 residues long. The V gene's germline CDR1 is SGHRS and CDR2 YFSETQ. Trimming removed 1 base at V and 2 bases at J, with 10 bases between.

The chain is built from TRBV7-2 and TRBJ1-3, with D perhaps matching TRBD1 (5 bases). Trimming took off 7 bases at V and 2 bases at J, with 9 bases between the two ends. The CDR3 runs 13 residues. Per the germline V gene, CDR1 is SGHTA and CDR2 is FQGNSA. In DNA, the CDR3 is TGTGCCAGCAACCAGGGAGCTGGAAACACCATATATTTT. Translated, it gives CASNQGAGNTIYF.

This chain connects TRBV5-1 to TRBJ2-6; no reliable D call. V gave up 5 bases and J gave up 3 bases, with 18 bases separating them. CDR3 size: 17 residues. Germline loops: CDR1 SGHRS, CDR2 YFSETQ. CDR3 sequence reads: CASSATAFSLGANVLTF. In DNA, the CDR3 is TGCGCCAGCAGTGCGACGGCTTTTTCTCTTGGGGCCAACGTCCTGACTTTC.

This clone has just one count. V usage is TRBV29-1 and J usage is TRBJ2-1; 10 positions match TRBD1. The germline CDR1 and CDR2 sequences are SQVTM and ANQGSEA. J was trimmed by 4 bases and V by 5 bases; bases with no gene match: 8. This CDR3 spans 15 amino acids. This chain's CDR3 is CSVPRTGGFYNEQFF. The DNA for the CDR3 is TGCAGCGTTCCCAGGACAGGGGGGTTTTACAATGAGCAGTTCTTC.

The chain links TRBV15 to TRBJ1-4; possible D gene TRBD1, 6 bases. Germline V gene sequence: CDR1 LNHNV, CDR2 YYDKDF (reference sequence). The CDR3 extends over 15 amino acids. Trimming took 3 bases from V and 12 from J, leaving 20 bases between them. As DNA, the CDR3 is TGTGCCACCAGCAGCCAGAGGGGGGGGCTGGGGGAACTGTTTTTT. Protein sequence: CATSSQRGGLGELFF.

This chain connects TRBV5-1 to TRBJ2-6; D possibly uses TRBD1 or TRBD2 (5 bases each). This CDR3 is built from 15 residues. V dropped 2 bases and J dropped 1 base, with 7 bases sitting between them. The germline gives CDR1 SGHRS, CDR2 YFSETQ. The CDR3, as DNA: TGCGCCAGCAGCTTCGAGGGGTCTGGGGCCAACGTCCTGACTTTC. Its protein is CASSFEGSGANVLTF.

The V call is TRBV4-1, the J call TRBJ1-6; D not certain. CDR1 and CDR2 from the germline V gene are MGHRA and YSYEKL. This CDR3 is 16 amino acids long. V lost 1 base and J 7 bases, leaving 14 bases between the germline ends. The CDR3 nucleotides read TGCGCCAGCAGCCAAGTGGTCGGTCGGAGGAATTCACCCCTCCACTTT. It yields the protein CASSQVVGRRNSPLHF.

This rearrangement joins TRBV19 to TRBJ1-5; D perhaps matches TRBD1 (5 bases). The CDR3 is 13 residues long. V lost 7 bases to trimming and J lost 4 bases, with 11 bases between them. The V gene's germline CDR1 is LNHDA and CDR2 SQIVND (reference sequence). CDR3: CASNRQPNQPQHF. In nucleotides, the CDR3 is TGTGCCAGTAACAGACAGCCAAATCAGCCCCAGCATTTT.

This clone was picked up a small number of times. The CDR3 loop is CASSFGTRSYEQYF. CDR3 DNA: TGTGCCAGCAGTTTCGGGACGCGTTCCTACGAGCAGTACTTC. The V and J genes are TRBV27 and TRBJ2-7, with D perhaps TRBD1 or TRBD2 (5 bases each). CDR1 and CDR2 from the germline V gene are MNHEY and SMNVEV (reference sequence). The CDR3 length is 14 residues. Trimming removed 3 bases at V and 1 base at J, with 10 bases between.

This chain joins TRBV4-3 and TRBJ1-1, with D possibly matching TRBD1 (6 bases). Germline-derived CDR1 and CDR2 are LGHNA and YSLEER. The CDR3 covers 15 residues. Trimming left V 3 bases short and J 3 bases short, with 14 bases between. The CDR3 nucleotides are TGCGCCAGCAGCCACCCGGGACACCACCACACTGAAGCTTTCTTT. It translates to CASSHPGHHHTEAFF.

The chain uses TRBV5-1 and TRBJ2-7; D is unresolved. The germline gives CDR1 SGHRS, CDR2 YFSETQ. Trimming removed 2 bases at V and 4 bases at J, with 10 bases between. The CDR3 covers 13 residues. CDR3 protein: CASSLLGRYEQYF. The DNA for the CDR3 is TGCGCCAGCAGCTTACTTGGTCGGTACGAGCAGTACTTC.

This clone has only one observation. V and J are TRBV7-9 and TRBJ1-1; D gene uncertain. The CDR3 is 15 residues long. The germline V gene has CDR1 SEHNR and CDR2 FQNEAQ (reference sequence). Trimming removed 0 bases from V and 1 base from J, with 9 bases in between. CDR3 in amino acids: CASSLARAGNTEAFF. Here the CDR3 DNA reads TGTGCCAGCAGCTTAGCAAGGGCGGGGAACACTGAAGCTTTCTTT.

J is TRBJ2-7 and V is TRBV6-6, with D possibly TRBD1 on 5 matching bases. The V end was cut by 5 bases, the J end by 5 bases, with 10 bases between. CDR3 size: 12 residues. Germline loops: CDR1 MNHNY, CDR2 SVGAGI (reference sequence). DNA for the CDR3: TGTGCCAGCAGTCCAGGACAACACGAGCAGTACTTC. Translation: CASSPGQHEQYF.

The CDR3 sequence: CSVSGVRGFGGYTF. CDR3 DNA: TGCAGCGTTTCAGGGGTCAGGGGCTTTGGGGGCTACACCTTC. The V call is TRBV29-1, the J call TRBJ1-2, with D tentatively TRBD1 (6 bases). V lost 5 bases and J lost 8, with 21 bases in between. From germline, CDR1 is SQVTM and CDR2 ANQGSEA. The CDR3 is made up of 14 amino acids.

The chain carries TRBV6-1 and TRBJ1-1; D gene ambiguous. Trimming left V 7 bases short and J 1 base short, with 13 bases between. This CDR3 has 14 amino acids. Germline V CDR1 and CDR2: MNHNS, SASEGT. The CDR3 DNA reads TGTGCCAGCATCATCCTTCTGGGGAACACTGAAGCTTTCTTT. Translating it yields CASIILLGNTEAFF.

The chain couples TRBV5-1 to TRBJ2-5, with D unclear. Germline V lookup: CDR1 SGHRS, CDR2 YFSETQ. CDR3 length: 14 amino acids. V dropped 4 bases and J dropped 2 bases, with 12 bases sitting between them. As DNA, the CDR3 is TGCGCCAGCAGCGCTTGGCGGCAGCAAGAGACCCAGTACTTC. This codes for CASSAWRQQETQYF.

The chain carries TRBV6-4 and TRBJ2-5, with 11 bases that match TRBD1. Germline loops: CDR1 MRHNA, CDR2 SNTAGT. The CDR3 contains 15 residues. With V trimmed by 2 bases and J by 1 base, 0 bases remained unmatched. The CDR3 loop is CASSDGTGGQETQYF. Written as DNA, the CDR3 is TGTGCCAGCAGTGACGGGACAGGGGGCCAAGAGACCCAGTACTTC.

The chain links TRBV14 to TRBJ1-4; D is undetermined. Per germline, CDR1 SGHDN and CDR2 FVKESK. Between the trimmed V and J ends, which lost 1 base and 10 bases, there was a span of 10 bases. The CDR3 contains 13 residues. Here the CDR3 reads CASSQASTSKLFF. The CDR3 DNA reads TGTGCCAGCAGCCAAGCTTCAACGTCAAAACTGTTTTTT.

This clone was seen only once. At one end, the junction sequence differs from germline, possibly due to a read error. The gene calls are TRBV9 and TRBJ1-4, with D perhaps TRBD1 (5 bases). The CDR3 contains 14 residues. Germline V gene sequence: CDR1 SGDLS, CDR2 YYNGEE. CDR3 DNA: TGTGCCAGCAGCGTAGGAGGGGCGGGCTCTACGACGGTTTTT. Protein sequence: CASSVGGAGSTTVF.

As DNA, the CDR3 is TGTGCCAGCGGTCGCGACAGGGGAAGCTCCTACGAGCAGTACTTC. It is translated as CASGRDRGSSYEQYF. The chain couples TRBV2 to TRBJ2-7, with 8 bases fitting TRBD1. The V gene end was trimmed by 8 bases and the J gene end by 0 bases; junction bases not matched to a gene: 9. The CDR3 totals 15 residues. Germline CDR1 reads SNHLY; CDR2 reads FYNNEI. The whole variable domain, filled in from reference TRBV2 and TRBJ2-7, reads EPEVTQTPSHQVTQMGQEVILRCVPISNHLYFYWYRQILGQKVEFLVSFYNNEISEKSEIFDDQFSVERPDGSNFTLKIRSTKLEDSAMYFCASGRDRGSSYEQYFGPGTRLTVT.

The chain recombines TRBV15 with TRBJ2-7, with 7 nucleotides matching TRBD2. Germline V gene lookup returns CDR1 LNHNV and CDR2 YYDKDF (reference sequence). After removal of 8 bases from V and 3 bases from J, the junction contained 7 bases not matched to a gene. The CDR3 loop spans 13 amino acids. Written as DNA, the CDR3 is TGTGCCACCTCTGATGGCGGGAGCTACGAGCAGTACTTC. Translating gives CATSDGGSYEQYF.

CDR3 DNA: TGTGCCAGCTCCGCTTTACAGGGGGCCTCTGAGACCCAGTACTTC. Encoded protein: CASSALQGASETQYF. This rearrangement joins TRBV18 to TRBJ2-5, with 9 bases matching TRBD1. This CDR3 is built from 15 residues. With 6 bases clipped from V and 5 bases from J, the junction kept 10 bases outside the gene matches. The germline gives CDR1 KGHSH, CDR2 LQKENI.